This T cell receptor (beta chain) emerged from a study of sequential checkpoint blockade in melanoma (dated by TCRdb to 2018 to 2020). Context from the whole study: In a 1:1 randomization, patients received either first-line nivolumab then ipilimumab (arm A) or ipilimumab then nivolumab (arm B). Maintenance nivolumab was given following each of the two trial sequences. Beyond this particular receptor, the publication reports: The model for predicting response that combines TCR metrics with mutation burden needs to be validated in larger, independent patient cohorts.

This clone was seen more than once but under ten times. Its recognized antigen is unknown. Nothing much larger sits one base from this clone, and base qualities are not available. The treatment or condition tag for this specimen amounts to: randomized to nivolumab then ipilimumab (arm A) or the reverse (arm B). No trial patient had received prior DNA-damaging chemotherapy. On a FACS Aria II flow cytometer, live CD3+CD8+ cells that were negative for CD19 and CD56 were sorted from thawed PBMCs. Samples came from patients with melanoma in CheckMate 064, a randomized, open-label phase II trial of sequential checkpoint blockade. Peripheral blood mononuclear cells were collected by leukapheresis, purified with Ficoll-Paque, and frozen in human serum with approximately 10% DMSO. Immediately after sorting, the purity of the sorted blood CD3+CD8+ cells was confirmed to be >98%, and DNA was then extracted.

TCRbeta CDR3 regions were immunosequenced from genomic DNA with the immunoSEQ Assay. Prior to high-throughput sequencing, genomic DNA was amplified by bias-controlled multiplex PCR. From the authors' description of their analysis: To quantify the absolute abundance of each unique TCRbeta CDR3 region, the sequences were collapsed and filtered. Clonality, defined as 1 minus Pielou's evenness, was calculated using only productive rearrangements. A previously published method was used to identify clones with significantly greater frequencies in on-treatment samples than in baseline samples. The clones in this table, taken by TCRdb from immuneACCESS, are in-frame only. Not every clone is retained; where verified, under half of the shortfall comes from an unresolved V gene, and the cause of the rest is unknown. That table furnishes V, J and clone size, whereas the DNA furnished D and trimming. This sample lists under 15,000 clones; 82% were detected once. The top ten constitute approximately 8% of the sample.

The V and J ends are trimmed by 4 bases and 6 bases, leaving 11 bases between them. Spanning cysteine to phenylalanine, the CDR3 consists of 13 amino acids. Only the CDR3 DNA is retained, 39 bases long and in frame from the first base. CDR1 MGHDK and CDR2 SYGVNS are derived from the germline V gene. The TCR comes from a human donor with melanoma. This sequence uses TRBV25-1 and TRBJ2-3; D gene: possibly TRBD2, on 5 matching bases. The source material was CD8+ T cells sorted from blood (inferred from file names), sampled from a patient given nivolumab and ipilimumab in sequence. In nucleotides, the sequence is TGTGCCAGCAGTGCTATGGTAGCGGATACGCAGTATTTT. This yields the protein CASSAMVADTQYF.